This T cell receptor beta chain was documented in a study of cytomegalovirus exposure and HLA in healthy donors. Background on the study: About 85 million unique TCRs from HLA-typed donors were held in an early release of data.

PCR employed 60 Vbeta and 13 Jbeta primers. Data came from immunoSEQ multiplex PCR; TCRdb stores just in-frame clones and leaves some out. The sample holds roughly 110,000 clones, around three quarters seen once. A single count supports this clone. The sample comprised PBMCs. The receptor was derived from a woman aged 45-65 years in good health and CMV-seropositive.

The CDR3 spells CASSLGVWGHTLSANYGYTF. The CDR3 DNA is TGCGCCAGCAGCTTGGGGGTTTGGGGACATACTCTCTCGGCTAACTATGGCTACACCTTC. The chain combines TRBV5-1 with TRBJ1-2; D might be TRBD1 (6 bases). CDR1 is SGHRS and CDR2 is YFSETQ in the germline V gene. The length of the CDR3 is 20 residues. V shed 0 bases and J shed 0 bases, with 24 bases lying between them.